This entry features one T cell receptor beta chain sequence. No antigen is known for it. At one of its ends the junction is not consistent with the germline gene, which may arise from a read error. The donors (healthy individuals) were bone marrow donors. This sample was taken from a study of cytomegalovirus exposure and HLA in healthy donors. Study-wide points: In an earlier analysis, most TCR beta V segments were productive about 87% or about 30% of the time. Some V segments, including TRBV6-2 and TRBV6-3, were excluded as indistinguishable. A later analysis found most CMV-associated TCR beta chains apparently HLA-restricted.

CDR1 is MNHEY and CDR2 is SVGAGI in the germline V gene. The CDR3 covers 15 residues. Primers included in the PCR were 60 Vbeta and 13 Jbeta primers. Data came from immunoSEQ multiplex PCR; TCRdb stores just in-frame clones and leaves some out. The top ten hold around 1.7% of the sample, which has 170,000 or so clones, roughly four fifths seen once. Material for sequencing was PBMCs. This clonotype was sampled from a man in his forties or fifties in good health and CMV-seronegative. This chain uses TRBV6-5 with TRBJ2-7; 7 nucleotides match TRBD2. Here the CDR3 DNA reads TGTGCCAGCAGTTGGGGACGGGAGGAGACCTACGAGCAGCACTTC. Its protein product is CASSWGREETYEQHF.